This T cell receptor (beta chain) originates from a study of blood T cell repertoires in COVID-19. Study processing details: Quantification of nucleated cells was approximated via reference gene primer amplification. Data came from immunoSEQ multiplex PCR; TCRdb stores just in-frame clones and leaves some out. D and trimming come from the DNA, and the V and J calls and clone size come from that table. The data contain around 120,000 clones, approximately 90% of them singletons. The germline V gene has CDR1 SEHNR and CDR2 FQNEAQ (reference sequence). V lost 5 bases, J lost 2 bases, and 12 bases lay in between. The CDR3 covers 14 residues.

The chain uses TRBV7-9 and TRBJ1-2; D is unclear. The receptor comes from a human donor with active COVID-19. The donor label of this sample is uncertain. Source material: peripheral blood. The CDR3 nucleotides are TGTGCCAGCAGCCCTCTTGGCAGAAACTATGGCTACACCTTC. Its translation: CASSPLGRNYGYTF.